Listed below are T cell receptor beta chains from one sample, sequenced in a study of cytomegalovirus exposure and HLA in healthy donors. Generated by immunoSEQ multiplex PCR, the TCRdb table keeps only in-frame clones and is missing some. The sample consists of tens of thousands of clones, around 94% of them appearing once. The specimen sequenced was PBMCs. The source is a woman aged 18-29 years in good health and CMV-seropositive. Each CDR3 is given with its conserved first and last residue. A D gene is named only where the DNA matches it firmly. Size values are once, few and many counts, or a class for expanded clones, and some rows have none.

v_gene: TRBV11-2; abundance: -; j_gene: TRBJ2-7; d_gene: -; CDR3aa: CASSLGSFWLWQYF; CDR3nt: TGTGCCAGCAGCTTAGGGTCGTTTTGGCTGTGGCAGTACTTC
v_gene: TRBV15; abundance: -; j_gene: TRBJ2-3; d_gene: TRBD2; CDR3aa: CATSRGYPGTSGISTDTQYF; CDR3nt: TGTGCCACCAGCAGGGGCTATCCCGGGACTAGCGGGATTAGTACAGATACGCAGTATTTT
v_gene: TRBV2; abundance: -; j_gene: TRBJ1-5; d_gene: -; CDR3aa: CASTGFGNQPQHF; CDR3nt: TGTGCCAGCACCGGGTTTGGCAATCAGCCCCAGCATTTT
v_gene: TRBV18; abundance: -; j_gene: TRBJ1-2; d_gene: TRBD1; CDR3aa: CASSPEGGLGYTF; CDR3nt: TGTGCCAGCTCACCAGAAGGGGGCTTGGGCTACACCTTC
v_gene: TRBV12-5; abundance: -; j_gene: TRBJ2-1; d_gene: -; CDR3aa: CASGLVTVWSHSPSYNEQFF; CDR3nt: TGTGCTAGTGGTTTGGTAACGGTCTGGAGCCATAGTCCCTCCTACAATGAGCAGTTCTTC
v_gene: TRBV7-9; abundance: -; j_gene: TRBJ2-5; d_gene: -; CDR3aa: CASSNRDRVAETQYF; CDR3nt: TGTGCCAGCAGCAACCGGGATCGTGTGGCGGAGACCCAGTACTTC
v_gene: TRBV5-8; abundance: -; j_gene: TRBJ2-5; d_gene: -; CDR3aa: CASSPRRVLVETQYF; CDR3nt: TGTGCCAGCAGCCCGCGGAGGGTTTTAGTCGAGACCCAGTACTTC
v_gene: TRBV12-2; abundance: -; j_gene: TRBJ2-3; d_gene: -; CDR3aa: CASRLTPTSGLTSSTDTQYF; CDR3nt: TGTGCAAGTCGCTTAACCCCAACTAGCGGATTGACTTCTAGCACAGATACGCAGTATTTT
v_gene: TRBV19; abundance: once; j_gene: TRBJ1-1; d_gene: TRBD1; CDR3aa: CASSIHRGGSEAFF; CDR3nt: TGTGCCAGTAGTATTCACAGGGGGGGGTCTGAAGCTTTCTTT
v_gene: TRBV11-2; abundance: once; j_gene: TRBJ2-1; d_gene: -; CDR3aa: CASSLVAGGYNEQFF; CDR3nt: TGTGCCAGCAGCTTAGTGGCCGGGGGATACAATGAGCAGTTCTTC
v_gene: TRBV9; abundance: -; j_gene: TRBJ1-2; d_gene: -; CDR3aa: CASSVDGGEGGYTF; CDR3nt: TGTGCCAGCAGCGTAGATGGAGGGGAAGGTGGCTACACCTTC
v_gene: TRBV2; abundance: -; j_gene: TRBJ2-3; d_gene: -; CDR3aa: CASRTAEWGLGTDTQYF; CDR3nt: TGTGCCAGCAGGACCGCCGAATGGGGCCTGGGCACAGATACGCAGTATTTT
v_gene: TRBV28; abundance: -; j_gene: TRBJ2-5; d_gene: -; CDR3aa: CASSNLSGSGKETQYF; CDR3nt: TGTGCCAGCAGTAACTTGAGCGGCTCCGGAAAAGAGACCCAGTACTTC
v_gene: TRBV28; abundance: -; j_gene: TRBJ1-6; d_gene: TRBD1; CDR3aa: CASSALTGDNSPLHF; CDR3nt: TGTGCCAGCAGTGCCCTGACAGGGGATAATTCACCCCTCCACTTT
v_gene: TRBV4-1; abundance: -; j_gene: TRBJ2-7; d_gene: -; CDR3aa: CASSQLRERRSSYEQYF; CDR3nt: TGCGCCAGCAGCCAATTACGAGAGCGGAGGTCATCCTACGAGCAGTACTTC
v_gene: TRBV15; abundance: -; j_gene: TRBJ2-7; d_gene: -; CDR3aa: CATSRDSAGTYEQYF; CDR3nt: TGTGCCACCAGCAGAGATTCAGCAGGAACCTACGAGCAGTACTTC
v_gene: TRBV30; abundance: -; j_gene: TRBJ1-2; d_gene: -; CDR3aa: CAWSPNGVPNYGYTF; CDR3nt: TGTGCCTGGAGTCCAAACGGAGTCCCTAACTATGGCTACACCTTC
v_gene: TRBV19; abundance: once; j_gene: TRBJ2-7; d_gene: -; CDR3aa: CASSPGVARPYEQYF; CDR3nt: TGTGCCAGTAGCCCAGGTGTAGCGAGGCCCTACGAGCAGTACTTC
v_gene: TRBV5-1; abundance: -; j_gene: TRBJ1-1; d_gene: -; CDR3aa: CASSFIGQNTEAFF; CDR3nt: TGCGCCAGCAGCTTTATCGGACAGAACACTGAAGCTTTCTTT
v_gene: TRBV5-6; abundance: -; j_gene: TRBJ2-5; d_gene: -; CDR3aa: CASSLAYREPLVGETQYF; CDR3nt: TGTGCCAGCAGCTTGGCGTATCGGGAGCCATTGGTCGGGGAGACCCAGTACTTC
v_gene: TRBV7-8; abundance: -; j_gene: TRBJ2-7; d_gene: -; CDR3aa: CASSLGGQPGAYEQYF; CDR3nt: TGTGCCAGCAGCTTAGGTGGCCAACCGGGGGCCTACGAGCAGTACTTC
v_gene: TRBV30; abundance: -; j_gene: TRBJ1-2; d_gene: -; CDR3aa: CARSLTGTYGYTF; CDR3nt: TGTGCCAGATCGCTAACCGGGACTTATGGCTACACCTTC
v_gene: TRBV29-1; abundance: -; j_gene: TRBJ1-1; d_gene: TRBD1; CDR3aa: CSVEGRDRVGTEAFF; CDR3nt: TGCAGCGTTGAAGGGCGGGACAGGGTAGGCACTGAAGCTTTCTTT
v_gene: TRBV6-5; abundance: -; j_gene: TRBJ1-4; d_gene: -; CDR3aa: CASSYSHRWTNEKLFF; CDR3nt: TGTGCCAGCAGTTACTCTCACAGATGGACTAATGAAAAACTGTTTTTT
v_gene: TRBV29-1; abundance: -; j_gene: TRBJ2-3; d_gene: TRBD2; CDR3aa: CSVEGPQRGGVDTQYF; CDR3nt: TGCAGCGTTGAAGGGCCACAGCGGGGGGGGGTAGATACGCAGTATTTT
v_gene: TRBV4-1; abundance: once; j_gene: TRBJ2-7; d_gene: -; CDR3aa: CASSQDELAGSYEQYF; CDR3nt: TGCGCCAGCAGCCAAGATGAGCTAGCAGGCTCCTACGAGCAGTACTTC
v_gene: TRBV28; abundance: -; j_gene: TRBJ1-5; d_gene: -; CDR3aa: CASSLPGYNQPQHF; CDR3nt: TGTGCCAGCAGCCTACCGGGGTATAATCAGCCCCAGCATTTT
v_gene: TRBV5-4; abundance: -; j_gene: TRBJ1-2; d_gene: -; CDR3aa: CASSLQGKLYGYTF; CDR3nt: TGTGCCAGCAGCTTACAGGGTAAACTCTATGGCTACACCTTC
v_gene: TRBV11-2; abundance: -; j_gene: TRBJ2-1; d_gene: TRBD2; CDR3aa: CASSRGGPTSGVYEQFF; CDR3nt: TGTGCCAGCAGCCGGGGGGGCCCGACTAGCGGGGTGTATGAGCAGTTCTTC